This record concerns one T cell receptor beta chain sequence. There is no known antigen for this receptor. No base quality information exists; no much larger clone differs at one position. The data derive from a study of cytomegalovirus exposure and HLA in healthy donors (dated by TCRdb to about 2017). Regarding the study in general: In an earlier analysis of fewer than 750 of the donors, under 300 Gb of sequence data and 120 million or so unique TCR beta sequences from about 190 million T cells were reported. Roughly 300 gigabases of sequencing data and 70 million to 100 million unique TCR sequences were included in an early release covering about 620 HLA-typed donors. Of the 350 to 450 genotyped donors, around 81% fell in the genetic ancestry cluster associated with self-reported Caucasian donors. The aim of the study was to test whether cataloging public T cell receptors could identify signatures of past pathogen exposure. Using immunosequencing, the study profiled T cell repertoires from 666 subjects and related those repertoires to cytomegalovirus serostatus. Along with the approximately 700-subject first cohort, a separate validation cohort of more than 90 different subjects was used. To predict cytomegalovirus infection status, the study combined high-throughput TCR immunosequencing, statistical association of individual TCRs with disease status, and machine learning. A later analysis re-examined previously published TCR beta repertoires from several hundred donors and added high-resolution HLA genotyping to investigate patterns of TCR occurrence. Rather than using new phenotypic data, the later analysis identified candidate immune exposures from TCR beta sequences and from how often those sequences occurred across donors. In an earlier analysis of roughly 540 of the donors, high-throughput TCR beta sequencing was used to judge whether each TCR beta V gene segment behaved as functional or pseudogenic. Alongside the repertoire data, information on donor age, sex, ethnicity and CMV serostatus was compiled. Genome-wide SNP genotypes for about 60% of the roughly 670 donors were used in a later genetic analysis, which treated that subset as a discovery cohort. All discovery cohort repertoires had been generated using a single sequencing platform. HLA typing covered class I and class II loci at four-digit resolution. The number of typed donors differed by locus: roughly 629-640 for A, B, C, DRB1 and DQB1; 522 for DQA1; 606 for DPA1; and roughly 450 for DPB1. A handful of DR-DQ haplotypes were handled as single units for association and clustering because linkage in the cohort was strong. Among about 370 genotyped donors of the cohort, an average of approximately 240,000 unique TCR beta nucleotide sequences was sequenced per donor, of which 15% to 20% were non-productive.

The cohort consisted of approximately 690 healthy bone marrow donors. All cohort members were sampled while nominally healthy, although unrecorded immune exposures were likely present. The donor was CMV seronegative and was included in the group of 352 seronegative cohort members. Every donor gave a peripheral blood sample, and the peripheral blood mononuclear cells from that sample were used for TCR beta sequencing. The Qiagen DNeasy Blood Extraction Kit was used to extract genomic DNA from the blood cell samples. Library preparation used the immunoSEQ multiplex PCR assay. A mixture of 60 forward primers for TCR Vbeta segments and 13 reverse primers for TCR Jbeta segments was used in the multiplex PCR. The CDR3 region of rearranged TCR beta genes was amplified from genomic DNA by a multiplex PCR assay. The amplified TCR beta libraries were sequenced on the Illumina HiSeq System as 87-base-pair reads. Regarding the original processing steps: In a later analysis, tens of millions of unique TCR beta chains were counted across the roughly 610 repertoires, and approximately 11 million of these chains were shared by at least two donors. Raw reads were error-corrected and collapsed into unique sequences by a nearest-neighbor algorithm in which closely related sequences were merged to remove PCR and sequencing errors. Alignment of CDR3 sequences to IMGT reference sequences was used to assign V, D and J gene segments. For a sequence to be retained, at least a six-nucleotide match to both a V gene segment and a J gene segment was required. Rearrangements were classified as productive when the CDR3 lacked stop codons and remained in frame with V and J, and all other rearrangements were classified as non-productive. CDR3 was defined by IMGT convention, running from the second conserved V-encoded cysteine to the conserved J-encoded phenylalanine. In an earlier analysis of roughly 610 of the donors, sequences lacking an unambiguous match to a single V gene segment were excluded. An earlier analysis of several hundred of the donors classified V segments as functional when productive rearrangements were above 56.7% and as segregating when the standard deviation between donors was above 5%. A statistical classification framework was built to diagnose cytomegalovirus status from the catalog of TCR beta chain sequences. V and J gene assignment, in a later analysis, came from comparing TCR nucleotide sequences with IMGT/GENE-DB human TR gene sequences. The TCRdist pipeline was used in a later analysis to assign CDR3 sequences and most-parsimonious VDJ recombination scenarios. A later analysis defined each TCR beta chain by its CDR3 amino acid sequence plus V-gene family, and excluded reads lacking a unique V-gene family. To address suspected cross-contamination and a sequencing artifact, a later analysis removed around 600 highly shared, low-generation-probability nucleotide sequences. In a later analysis, a clonal expansion index for each public chain was calculated from normalized within-repertoire ranks of inferred template counts. A later analysis computed generation probabilities with a VDJ recombination model fitted to out-of-frame rearrangements, and checked the results against IGoR. In a later analysis, TCR-TCR, TCR-HLA and TCR-CMV co-occurrence was scored with hypergeometric tests, and a repertoire-size bias correction was applied to TCR pairs. False discovery rates were estimated in a later analysis by permuting HLA or CMV assignments 20 times. A later analysis grouped co-occurring TCRs with DBSCAN, adding TCRdist sequence similarity when clustering within HLA-allele-positive subsets. Repertoires with fewer than 30,000 or more than 120,000 public chains, plus five repertoires with anomalous nucleotide sharing, were excluded from co-occurrence clustering. The table comes from immuneACCESS by way of TCRdb, which keeps in-frame sequences with V and J called. Part of the clones is missing from these tables; in studies checked, under half for an unresolved V gene and the rest for unknown reasons. V, J and clone size are taken as reported in that table, and D and trimming were inferred from the DNA itself. In this sample the table shows 200,000 to 250,000 clones, roughly 80% of which occur a single time. Jointly, the top ten make up about 3% of the sample.

The CDR3 goes from the cysteine to the phenylalanine over 16 residues. Of all the DNA, just the CDR3 is kept, 48 bases in frame from base 1. V loses 1 base of germline sequence and J loses 4 bases, and the interval between the two ends is 13 bases. From a lookup of the germline V gene (reference sequence), CDR1 and CDR2 are LNHDA and SQIVND. Study-level results and caveats: Strong co-occurrence of HLA alleles, especially DR and DQ, made assigning TCR associations to individual alleles difficult. A later genetic analysis associated a missense DCLRE1C variant with V-gene and J-gene trimming of TCR beta chains, and an independent cohort replicated the association. A further reported finding was that TCR beta sequences accurately predicted the HLA-A and HLA-B alleles for most subjects in the first cohort. Presence/absence analyses assumed roughly uniform sequencing depth across donors, an assumption that may not hold. Because HLA typing was unavailable for some donors at each locus, only the typed subset was used in association tests. The only immune exposure information available for the cohort was CMV serostatus. In a later analysis, several top co-occurrence clusters were reported to appear linked to parvovirus B19, influenza, CMV and Epstein-Barr virus. This cohort had only TCR beta chains sequenced, and the lack of alpha or paired-chain data limited which features could be detected. The sequencing pipeline was judged likely to have produced a cluster of highly shared sequence variants as a technical artifact. Across donors, most TCR sequences were observed very rarely, whereas some public TCRs were present in many individuals. The authors suggested that the approach could potentially be extended to other disease states and immunological phenotypes. The earlier analysis of 587 of the donors excluded fewer than 20 rarely observed V segments, including chromosome 9 orphons, because counts were too low. Cytomegalovirus status was reported to be diagnosed by the classifier with high specificity and sensitivity in both the original and validation cohorts. A later analysis found that TCR association rates varied across HLA loci, with DRB1 alleles showing the most associated TCRs and HLA-C alleles the fewest. According to a later genetic analysis, donors in an Asian-associated ancestry cluster had fewer N-insertions in productive TCRs than the approximately 700-donor mean. A later analysis found that HLA-associated TCR beta chains were more clonally expanded and had lower generation probabilities than equally common non-associated chains. In vitro tests confirmed that three of the cytomegalovirus-associated TCR beta chains recognize cytomegalovirus antigens. In the study, approximately 160 TCR beta chains were listed as associated with cytomegalovirus. In a later analysis, most CMV-associated TCR beta chains were found to appear HLA-restricted, with HLA associations seemingly driven largely by CMV exposure. Because the 87-base-pair reads could not distinguish some IMGT-functional V segments, including TRBV6-2 and TRBV6-3, those segments were excluded. An earlier analysis of approximately 570 of the donors showed that most TCR beta V segments appeared in productive rearrangements either about 87% or about 30% of the time, which broadly matched IMGT annotations. Correlated functional status among segregating V segments might be attributable to linkage disequilibrium, but an unknown experimental factor could not be ruled out. At a false discovery rate of 0.05, a later analysis linked roughly 17,000 TCR beta sequences to specific HLA alleles.

The sequence derives from a man aged 25-45 years in good health and CMV-seronegative. The sequencing sample was made of PBMCs. The V and J segments used are TRBV19 and TRBJ2-2; a tentative D match to TRBD2 spans 7 bases. The CDR3 loop reads CASSIGRGPSTGELFF. In nucleotides, the sequence is TGTGCCAGTAGTATAGGGCGGGGGCCATCCACCGGGGAGCTGTTTTTT.